Detailed here is one TCR beta chain. Its antigen target is currently unknown. Base quality data are lacking; no much larger clone is found one base away. Genomic DNA was isolated from the sorted cells so that the TCRbeta CDR3 region could be sequenced. TCRbeta CDR3 regions were sequenced using the immunoSEQ Assay. TCRdb took this table from immuneACCESS and kept in-frame rearrangements with V and J called. Such tables lack part of the clones; where checked against another copy, unresolved V genes explain under half of the gap, and the rest is unexplained. The sample includes approximately 74,000 clones, with around 90% observed a single time. The top ten clones comprise under 12% of the sample. This sample was included in a study of OX40 agonist ivuxolimab in advanced cancers. The study in broad terms: The costimulatory receptor OX40 (CD134) was targeted by ivuxolimab, a fully human IgG2 agonistic monoclonal antibody. Intravenous ivuxolimab was administered to patients every 2 weeks at six dose levels: 0.01, 0.1, 0.3, 1.5, 3 and 10 mg/kg. Among the 52 dose-escalation patients, about 20 had hepatocellular carcinoma, 15 or so melanoma, 9 renal cell carcinoma and 9 head and neck cancer. The dose-escalation cohort was 82.7% male with a mean age of 60 years, ranging from roughly 23 to 85. Prior anti-PD-1, anti-PD-L1 or anti-CTLA-4 therapy was permitted, and about 40% of dose-escalation patients had received checkpoint inhibitors. Three dose-escalation patients achieved partial responses, one with hepatocellular carcinoma and two with cutaneous melanoma. Peripheral TCRbeta sequencing aimed to test whether ivuxolimab altered TCR sequence diversity and caused clonal T-cell expansion. The paper covers the monotherapy dose-escalation part of the phase I ivuxolimab trial, which included N = 52 patients. Summary of the overall study and its limitations: Clonal expansion of both CD4+ and CD8+ blood T cells was observed from baseline to week 6 at doses 0.1 to 3.0 mg/kg. After ivuxolimab, CD8+ T cells had more expanded clones than CD4+ T cells on average. In the 0.1-3.0 mg/kg groups, partial responders had among the lowest normalized peripheral clonal expansion, particularly in CD8+ T cells. The antigen specificity of the clonally expanded peripheral T cells was not determined. Low levels of normalized T-cell clonal expansion were also seen in some nonresponding patients.

CDR1 and CDR2 (SGHTA, FQGNSA) derive from the germline V gene. Here V drops 3 bases and J drops 7 bases, and the junction holds 14 bases not matched to any gene. The CDR3 runs 17 amino acids, cysteine and phenylalanine included. Only the CDR3 part of the read is kept: 51 bases, read in frame from the first base. The trial excluded patients who had a history of autoimmune disease or were on systemic immunosuppression. Peripheral blood for TCR sequencing was drawn from every dose cohort at baseline, at cycle 4 day 1 and at cycle 7 day 1. The samples were drawn from a first-in-human, open-label, multicenter phase I dose-escalation trial of ivuxolimab. The trial enrolled adults with locally advanced or metastatic head and neck squamous cell, hepatocellular, melanoma or renal cell carcinoma. Before TCR sequencing, CD4+ T cells and CD8+ T cells from peripheral blood were sorted into separate populations.

This sample comprised CD4+ or CD8+ T cells sorted from blood, obtained in a trial of the OX40 agonist ivuxolimab. Recombination joined TRBV7-2 with TRBJ2-1, with 8 bases aligning to TRBD2. This sequence was found in an adult with an advanced solid tumor such as melanoma, head and neck, liver or kidney cancer. The CDR3 is CASSFPPSSGSGNEQFF. The nucleotides are TGTGCCAGCAGCTTTCCACCCTCCAGCGGGAGTGGGAATGAGCAGTTCTTC.